This T cell receptor (beta chain) was recovered during a study of Tregs in tolerant kidney transplant recipients. Remarks on this clone: Its matching antigen is unknown. The CDR3 end falls 3 residues outside the read, so it is completed with the germline J gene.

The CDR3 sequence is 17 residues long. Trimming removed 0 bases from V and 0 bases from J, with 15 bases in between. The germline CDR1 and CDR2 sequences are SGHTA and FQGNSA. The method was immunoSEQ multiplex PCR; TCRdb's version includes in-frame clones alone and lacks a portion of them. The repertoire shows tens of thousands of clones; the top ten hold around 14%. General observations from the study: For some patients, primers changed over time, blocking nucleotide-level comparison. Few patients were studied, so findings need validation in larger groups.

The sequence came from a human donor who received a combined kidney and bone marrow transplant. The specimen was CD8+ T cells from blood, collected before the transplant. V is TRBV7-2 and J is TRBJ2-7; possibly TRBD2 for D (6 bases). The CDR3 bases that were read are TGTGCCAGCAGCTTAGCCCAAGGGGAGGTAAGCTCCTACGAG. Protein: CASSLAQGEVSSYE. The CDR3, in full, reads CASSLAQGEVSSYEQYF.